This T cell receptor (beta chain) was captured by sequencing in a study of blood T cell repertoires in COVID-19. Germline V gene data show CDR1 as SEHNR and CDR2 as FQNEAQ (reference sequence). V lost 5 bases and J lost 8; bases outside the gene matches: 10. This CDR3 is 15 amino acids long. Produced via immunoSEQ multiplex PCR; TCRdb's table is partial and in-frame only. The sample holds 200,000 to 250,000 clones, roughly 87% seen once. The chain employs TRBV7-9 and TRBJ1-4; TRBD1 aligns across 8 bases. This sequence was found in a woman aged 18-35 years who had recovered from COVID-19. The sample consisted of peripheral blood. CDR3 residues: CASSGQGVGKEKLFF. The CDR3 nucleotides read TGTGCCAGCAGCGGACAGGGAGTGGGGAAAGAAAAACTGTTTTTT.